The entry that follows covers one T cell receptor (beta chain) sequence. Antigen: not known. The record originates from a study of T cell responses to AZD1222 COVID-19 vaccine. Study-wide results and caveats: In all cases, repertoires were sampled only after the peak T cell response.

The table came from immunoSEQ multiplex PCR; TCRdb's copy has only in-frame clones and leaves some out. This sample has around 160,000 clones, with more than 85% found just once. V was cut by 8 bases and J by 10 bases, with 17 bases left in between. Germline V gives CDR1 DFQATT, CDR2 SNEGSKA (reference sequence). The CDR3 sequence is 11 residues long. The sequencing used peripheral blood, collected on day 0 of AZD1222 vaccination. The chain joins TRBV20-1 to TRBJ1-1; possible D gene TRBD1, 5 bases. The sequence came from an adult in good health. The CDR3 loop reads CSTYEGLLAFF. Written as DNA, the CDR3 is TGCAGTACCTACGAGGGGCTCTTAGCTTTCTTT.